These 23 T cell receptor beta chains were sequenced from one sample in a study of T-cell reconstitution after alpha-beta-depleted transplantation in children. Preparation of the TCRbeta library used unique molecular identifiers. TCRdb independently ran MiXCR on the PCR reads; one entry per CDR3 protein. The sample records some 300,000 distinct CDR3 sequences, 9% to 12% being singletons. This specimen was PBMCs from the stem cell graft donor, taken from the stem cell graft. These receptors all come from a human donor who donated a stem cell graft to a child with acute lymphoblastic leukemia.

In its sample, this clonotype was seen many times. The V gene is TRBV20-1, the J gene TRBJ2-7, with 10 bases lining up with TRBD1. The trim removed 2 bases at V and 1 base at J, leaving 5 bases unmatched. Germline V lookup: CDR1 DFQATT, CDR2 SNEGSKA (reference sequence). The CDR3 has 15 amino acids. As DNA, the CDR3 is TGCAGTGCTAGACCCCCGGGACAGGGGTCCTACGAGCAGTACTTC. It specifies CSARPPGQGSYEQYF.

V and J are TRBV20-1 and TRBJ2-3; no clear D gene. The CDR3 length is 14 residues. Germline V gene sequence: CDR1 DFQATT, CDR2 SNEGSKA (reference sequence). V gave up 6 bases and J gave up 6 bases, with 19 bases separating them. The chain's CDR3 is CSALTYGPRDTQYF. The CDR3 nucleotides are TGCAGTGCCCTCACTTATGGTCCGCGGGATACGCAGTATTTT.

The CDR3 DNA reads TGTGCCAGCAGCCCCGGGACAGGGCGCTACGAGCAGTACTTC. It is translated as CASSPGTGRYEQYF. The chain links TRBV7-2 to TRBJ2-7; 9 positions match TRBD1. Germline CDR1 SGHTA, CDR2 FQGNSA. V lost 5 bases, J lost 3 bases, and 5 bases stayed unmatched. This CDR3 contains 14 residues. The variable domain in full, with the rest retrieved from reference TRBV7-2 and TRBJ2-7, is GAGVSQSPSNKVTEKGKDVELRCDPISGHTALYWYRQSLGQGLEFLIYFQGNSAPDKSGLPSDRFSAERTGGSVSTLTIQRTQQEDSAVYLCASSPGTGRYEQYFGPGTRLTVT.

This chain connects TRBV15 to TRBJ2-7; 11 bases are shared with TRBD1. This CDR3 has 14 residues. Germline-derived CDR1 and CDR2 are LNHNV and YYDKDF (reference sequence). The junction had 7 bases not matched to a gene; V was cut back by 5 bases and J by 7 bases. CDR3 nucleotides: TGTGCCACCAGCGCCGGACAGGGGGCAAGGGAGCAGTACTTC. Translation: CATSAGQGAREQYF.

The chain has TRBV7-2 and TRBJ2-7, with no clear D. CDR3 size: 12 residues. Trimming took 6 bases from V and 0 from J, leaving 6 bases between them. CDR1 and CDR2 from the germline V gene are SGHTA and FQGNSA. CDR3 loop: CASSYLSYEQYF. CDR3 in DNA: TGTGCCAGCAGTTACCTCTCCTACGAGCAGTACTTC.

On this clonotype itself: A much larger clone differs from this one at a single base, so this may be a read error. V and J are TRBV27 and TRBJ2-1; maybe TRBD1 (6 bases). Germline V gene data show CDR1 as MNHEY and CDR2 as SMNVEV (reference sequence). CDR3 length equals 15 residues. V lost 5 bases to trimming and J lost 8 bases, with 19 bases between them. The CDR3 reads CASSKNRAPDDEQFF. The CDR3 DNA follows: TGTGCCAGCAGTAAAAACAGGGCCCCCGACGATGAGCAGTTCTTC.

This clonotype was observed many times. This chain joins TRBV20-1 and TRBJ2-3, with unresolved D. The CDR3 runs 12 residues. Trimming shortened V by 2 bases and J by 4 bases, and 7 bases separated the two germline ends. Germline values: CDR1 DFQATT, CDR2 SNEGSKA (reference sequence). The chain's CDR3 is CSARYGSDTQYF. CDR3 coding DNA: TGCAGTGCTAGATACGGATCAGATACGCAGTATTTT.

The J gene is TRBJ2-1, the V gene TRBV24-1; TRBD2 is a possible D gene (6 bases). The V gene's germline CDR1 is KGHDR and CDR2 SFDVKD. The ends were cut back, 5 bases at V and 9 bases at J, with 22 bases in the middle. There are 16 residues in the CDR3. The CDR3, as DNA: TGTGCCACCAGTGCCTCCGGGACTCCGAGCTTTAGTGAGCAGTTCTTC. It is translated as CATSASGTPSFSEQFF.

This clonotype was counted many times. The chain recombines TRBV4-1 with TRBJ1-1; 7 bases agree with TRBD1. Germline CDR1 MGHRA, CDR2 YSYEKL. CDR3 length: 15 amino acids. The trim removed 0 bases at V and 5 bases at J, leaving 6 bases unmatched. The CDR3 loop reads CASSQDPRGITEAFF. CDR3 sequence (DNA): TGCGCCAGCAGCCAAGACCCCAGGGGGATTACTGAAGCTTTCTTT.

The table lists this clonotype with many counts. The chain is built from TRBV5-4 and TRBJ2-3; 13 nucleotides line up with TRBD2. CDR1 SGHNT and CDR2 YYREEE come from the germline V gene (reference sequence). J gave up 6 bases and V 5 bases, and 6 bases lay outside the gene matches. The CDR3 totals 15 residues. Here the CDR3 reads CASRPGLAGEDTQYF. The CDR3 DNA is TGTGCCAGCAGACCTGGACTAGCGGGAGAGGATACGCAGTATTTT. Drawing the rest from reference TRBV5-4 and TRBJ2-3, the complete variable domain is ETGVTQSPTHLIKTRGQQVTLRCSSQSGHNTVSWYQQALGQGPQFIFQYYREEENGRGNFPPRFSGLQFPNYSSELNVNALELDDSALYLCASRPGLAGEDTQYFGPGTRLTVL.

This sequence joins TRBV11-2 and TRBJ1-3, with 8 bases aligning to TRBD1. Per the germline V gene, CDR1 is SGHAT and CDR2 is FQNNGV. CDR3 length: 16 residues. V trimming: 1 base; J trimming: 0 bases; junction bases outside the gene matches: 2. The CDR3 here is CASSLGTGSSGNTIYF. The DNA of the CDR3 is TGTGCCAGCAGCTTAGGGACAGGGAGCTCTGGAAACACCATATATTTT.

This clonotype showed up just a few times. The CDR3 spells CASRRDISYNEQFF. The CDR3 DNA is TGTGCCAGCCGAAGGGACATCTCCTACAATGAGCAGTTCTTC. The V and J genes are TRBV7-2 and TRBJ2-1, with D perhaps TRBD1 (6 bases). Germline CDR1 is SGHTA and CDR2 is FQGNSA. Trimming left V 8 bases short and J 0 bases short, with 11 bases between. The CDR3 loop spans 14 amino acids.

The chain recombines TRBV7-9 with TRBJ1-1; D gene unclear. Germline CDR1 reads SEHNR; CDR2 reads FQNEAQ (reference sequence). V lost 4 bases to trimming and J lost 0 bases, with 15 bases between them. The CDR3 covers 16 residues. CDR3 in DNA: TGTGCCAGCAGCTCGCCACCGTTGGATGTGAACACTGAAGCTTTCTTT. It is translated as CASSSPPLDVNTEAFF. The full variable domain, rest sourced from reference TRBV7-9 and TRBJ1-1, is DTGVSQNPRHKITKRGQNVTFRCDPISEHNRLYWYRQTLGQGPEFLTYFQNEAQLEKSRLLSDRFSAERPKGSFSTLEIQRTEQGDSAMYLCASSSPPLDVNTEAFFGQGTRLTVV.

This sequence joins TRBV28 and TRBJ2-3, with D perhaps TRBD2 (5 bases). The CDR3 contains 14 residues. The ends were cut back, 3 bases at V and 6 bases at J, with 13 bases in the middle. Germline CDR1 reads MDHEN; CDR2 reads SYDVKM. For the CDR3, the DNA is TGTGCCAGCAGTTTTGTGAGGGCTAGTGATACGCAGTATTTT. Amino acid sequence: CASSFVRASDTQYF.

This clonotype was recorded a few times. The rearrangement uses TRBV4-1 and TRBJ1-2; the match to TRBD1 covers 9 bases. CDR1 is MGHRA and CDR2 is YSYEKL in the germline V gene. This CDR3 has 15 amino acids. V gave up 2 bases and J gave up 3 bases; unmatched junction bases: 4. DNA of the CDR3: TGCGCCAGCAGCCAAACAGGGGGCGCCGACTATGGCTACACCTTC. It specifies CASSQTGGADYGYTF.

This clonotype was detected only a few times. V usage is TRBV29-1 and J usage is TRBJ1-2; 9 bases are a match to TRBD1. The CDR3 contains 13 residues. V shed 5 bases, J shed 12 bases, and the junction held 13 bases outside the gene matches. Germline V gene data show CDR1 as SQVTM and CDR2 as ANQGSEA. The CDR3, as DNA: TGCAGCGTTTCTATTCCGGGACAGGGATTCGACACCTTC. As protein: CSVSIPGQGFDTF.

This clonotype was observed a few times. This chain joins TRBV27 and TRBJ2-5, with 7 positions matching TRBD2. V gave up 4 bases and J gave up 5 bases; unmatched junction bases: 7. CDR3 length equals 14 residues. CDR1 MNHEY and CDR2 SMNVEV come from the germline V gene (reference sequence). The CDR3 DNA reads TGTGCCAGCAGTTCCCCCAACGGGAGGGAGACCCAGTACTTC. It codes for CASSSPNGRETQYF.

This clonotype was recorded a few times. In nucleotides, the CDR3 is TGCGCCAGCAGCGCCGGGTTAGCGGGCGGATACGAGCAGTACTTC. Translating it yields CASSAGLAGGYEQYF. The chain combines TRBV5-1 with TRBJ2-7; 7 nucleotides match TRBD2. From germline, CDR1 is SGHRS and CDR2 YFSETQ. The V and J ends lost 4 bases and 4 bases, in that order; junction bases with no gene match: 11. CDR3 length: 15 residues.

The V call is TRBV5-1, the J call TRBJ1-1; no clear D gene. Germline loops: CDR1 SGHRS, CDR2 YFSETQ. V gave up 7 bases and J gave up 1 base, with 14 bases separating them. The CDR3 covers 14 residues. CDR3: CASDWGAENTEAFF. The CDR3 bases are TGCGCCAGCGACTGGGGAGCGGAGAACACTGAAGCTTTCTTT.

This clonotype was counted a few times. The chain is built from TRBV7-3 and TRBJ2-1; the match to TRBD1 covers 8 bases. The CDR3 spans 15 residues. The germline CDR1 and CDR2 sequences are SGHTA and FQGTGA. V shed 4 bases and J 6 bases; nucleotides not matched to a gene: 8. For the CDR3, the DNA is TGTGCCAGCAGCTCCGCAGGGGGCTCTTTCAATGAGCAGTTCTTC. It specifies CASSSAGGSFNEQFF.

This clonotype was seen repeatedly, ten times or more. This sequence joins TRBV10-3 and TRBJ2-7, with 8 bases aligning to TRBD2. The V gene's germline CDR1 is ENHRY and CDR2 SYGVKD. The CDR3 has 20 residues. V shed 4 bases and J 3 bases; nucleotides not matched to a gene: 23. CDR3 DNA: TGTGCCATCAGTGTTGTGGGGAGAGGCGGGAGGTTACGAGACCACTACGAGCAGTACTTC. Protein: CAISVVGRGGRLRDHYEQYF.

This clonotype was observed a few times. The chain is built from TRBV3-1 and TRBJ2-7, with TRBD2 as a possible D gene (6 bases). Trimming took off 3 bases at V and 6 bases at J, with 18 bases between the two ends. CDR1 and CDR2 (germline): LGHDT, YNNKEL (reference sequence). The CDR3 totals 15 residues. In DNA form, the CDR3 reads TGTGCCAGCAGCCAGTTTTTGAAGGGAGGCGGCGAGCAGTACTTC. Translating it yields CASSQFLKGGGEQYF.

This clonotype has just a few counts. The genes are TRBV30 and TRBJ1-5, with TRBD1 identical over 7 bases. V was clipped by 0 bases and J by 6 bases; unmatched bases: 2. The germline gives CDR1 GTSNPN, CDR2 SVGIG (reference sequence). This CDR3 has 13 residues. The CDR3 sequence: CAWSVQGTQPQHF. The CDR3 nucleotides are TGTGCCTGGAGTGTACAGGGGACTCAGCCCCAGCATTTT. The variable domain in full, with the rest retrieved from reference TRBV30 and TRBJ1-5, is SQTIHQWPATLVQPVGSPLSLECTVEGTSNPNLYWYRQAAGRGLQLLFYSVGIGQISSEVPQNLSASRPQDRQFILSSKKLLLSDSGFYLCAWSVQGTQPQHFGDGTRLSIL.